This TCR beta chain derives from a study of blood T cells in healthy people across ages. The V gene lost 7 bases and the J gene lost 6 bases, with 19 bases spanning the gap. This CDR3 spans 15 amino acids. Germline loops: CDR1 SGHRS, CDR2 YFSETQ. Study-level points and caveats: Long-lived donors exceeded aged donors in naive CD4+ cells and diversity.

As regards this clonotype: Its antigen is not identified. This may arise from a read error, as a much more abundant clone is one base away.

Combining a sample-barcoded 5' primer with a J-beta primer mix, a second PCR ran for roughly 7 to 11 cycles. TCRdb called the 5' RACE reads again in MiXCR, with one record for every CDR3 protein. The sample consists of around 870,000 distinct CDR3 sequences, about 28% of them appearing once. Each sample had at least 6.5 million PBMCs isolated. The sample was blood. The chain has TRBV5-1 and TRBJ1-4, with D unclear. The receptor's source is an elderly woman in good health. CDR3 in DNA: TGCGCCAGCTGCCAGACCGGGATATCGTATGAAAAACTGTTTTTT. Translation gives CASCQTGISYEKLFF. The variable domain in full, completed from reference TRBV5-1 and TRBJ1-4, reads KAGVTQTPRYLIKTRGQQVTLSCSPISGHRSVSWYQQTPGQGLQFLFEYFSETQRNKGNFPGRFSGRQFSNSRSEMNVSTLELGDSALYLCASCQTGISYEKLFFGSGTQLSVL.